This section outlines one TCR beta chain sequence together with its context. Its antigen is unidentified. The authors made the TRB cDNA libraries by 5' RACE using UMI labels. TCRdb re-called the 5' RACE reads and gives one entry per CDR3 protein, without DNA. The listing records about 40,000 distinct CDR3 sequences. Germline V gives CDR1 SGHTA, CDR2 FQGNSA. The CDR3 runs to 19 residues. The sample is drawn from a study of CXCR3-negative and CXCR3-positive naive CD8 T cells. Study findings and constraints: Surface CD5 looked about the same in the naive subsets, so the authors worked out TCR strength from TRB CDR3 properties. Similar TRBV-TRBJ gene usage was seen in naive CXCR3-negative and CXCR3-positive cells, but not in memory cells. Each naive subset displayed comparably high diversity, whereas memory CD8+ cells displayed much lower diversity.

The chain carries TRBV7-2 and TRBJ2-4; TCRdb picks TRBD2, but there is no DNA to check that call. The sequenced sample consisted of memory CD8+ T cells from blood. This TCR was recovered from a human donor in good health. Some clones in this sample may be carry-over from other donors' samples. The CDR3 here is CASSLAPPGSGGYKNIQYF.